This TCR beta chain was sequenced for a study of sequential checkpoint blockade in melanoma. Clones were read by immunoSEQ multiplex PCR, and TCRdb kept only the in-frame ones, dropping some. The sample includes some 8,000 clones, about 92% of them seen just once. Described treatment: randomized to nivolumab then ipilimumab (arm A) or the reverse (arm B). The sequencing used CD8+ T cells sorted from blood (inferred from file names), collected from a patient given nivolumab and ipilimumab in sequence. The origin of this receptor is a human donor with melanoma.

The CDR3 is CASSLYFRWPQHF. The CDR3 DNA sequence: TGTGCCAGCAGTTTATATTTCAGATGGCCCCAGCATTTT. The rearrangement links TRBV27 to TRBJ1-5; D gene unclear. Germline CDR1 reads MNHEY; CDR2 reads SMNVEV (reference sequence). Between the trimmed V and J ends, which lost 1 base and 9 bases, there was a span of 10 bases. This CDR3 comprises 13 residues.